This T cell receptor (beta chain) was retrieved from a study of cytomegalovirus exposure and HLA in healthy donors. Samples came from healthy bone marrow donors. In germline, CDR1 is MNHEY, CDR2 SMNVEV (reference sequence). This CDR3 has 13 residues. V dropped 4 bases and J dropped 8 bases, with 14 bases sitting between them. Study-wide points: A list of 150 or so TCR beta chains associated with cytomegalovirus was given. Donors were assumed by presence/absence analyses to have roughly uniform sequencing depth.

PCR amplification relied on 60 Vbeta primers (plus 13 Jbeta primers). Some clones are missing from TCRdb's copy, which holds only in-frame ones; the method was immunoSEQ multiplex PCR. The sample holds 40,000 to 55,000 clones, around 81% seen once. As to this clone: Its matching antigen is unknown.

Sequenced sample: PBMCs. The chain combines TRBV27 with TRBJ1-2; TRBD1 is a possible D gene (5 bases). The TCR sequence derives from a boy younger than 18 in good health and CMV-seropositive. The CDR3 nucleotides read TGTGCCAGCAGTTCCCGGGGGGGGGACGGCTACACCTTC. This sequence encodes CASSSRGGDGYTF.